This T cell receptor (beta chain) was recovered during a study of blood T cells in healthy people across ages. For the second PCR, which ran for about 6 to 11 cycles, a sample-barcoded 5' primer and a J-beta primer mix were used. TCRdb re-called the 5' RACE reads through MiXCR, storing one row per CDR3 protein. The sample yields 800,000 or so distinct CDR3 sequences, less than 80% seen once. CDR1 SGHKS and CDR2 YYEKEE come from the germline V gene (reference sequence). V lost 4 bases to trimming and J lost 3 bases, with 16 bases between them. The CDR3 sequence is 15 residues long. Material: blood. This clonotype was sampled from a young man in good health. V usage is TRBV5-5 and J usage is TRBJ1-2; D might be TRBD1 (5 bases). CDR3 in DNA: TGTGCCAGCAGCCCTCCCGAGCGGGGGTACTATGGCTACACCTTC. It specifies CASSPPERGYYGYTF.